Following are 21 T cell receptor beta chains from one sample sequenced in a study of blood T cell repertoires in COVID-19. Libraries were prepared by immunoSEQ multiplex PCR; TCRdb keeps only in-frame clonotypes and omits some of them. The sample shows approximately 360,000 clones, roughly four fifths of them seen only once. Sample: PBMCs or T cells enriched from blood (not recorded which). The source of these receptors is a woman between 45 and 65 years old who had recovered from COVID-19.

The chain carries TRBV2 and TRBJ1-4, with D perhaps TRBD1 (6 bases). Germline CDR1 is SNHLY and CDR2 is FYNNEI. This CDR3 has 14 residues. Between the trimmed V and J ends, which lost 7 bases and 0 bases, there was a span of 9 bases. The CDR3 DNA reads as TGTGCCAGCACCAGACAGGCAACTAATGAAAAACTGTTTTTT. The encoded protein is CASTRQATNEKLFF.

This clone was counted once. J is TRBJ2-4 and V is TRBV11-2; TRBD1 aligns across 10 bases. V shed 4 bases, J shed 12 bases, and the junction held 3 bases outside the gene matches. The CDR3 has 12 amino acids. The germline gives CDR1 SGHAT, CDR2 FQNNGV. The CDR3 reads CASSWGQGNQYF. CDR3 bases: TGTGCCAGCAGCTGGGGACAGGGGAATCAGTACTTC.

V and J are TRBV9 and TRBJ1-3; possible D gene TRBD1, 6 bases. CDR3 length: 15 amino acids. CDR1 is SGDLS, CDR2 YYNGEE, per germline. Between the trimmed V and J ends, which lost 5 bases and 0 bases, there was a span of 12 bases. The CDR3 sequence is CASRTQGHSGNTIYF. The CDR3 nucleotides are TGTGCCAGCAGAACCCAGGGGCACTCTGGAAACACCATATATTTT.

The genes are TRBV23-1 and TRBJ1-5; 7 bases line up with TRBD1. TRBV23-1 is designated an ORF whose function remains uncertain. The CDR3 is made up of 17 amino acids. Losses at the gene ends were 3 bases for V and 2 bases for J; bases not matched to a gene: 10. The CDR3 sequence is CASSHRGQSIGNQPQHF. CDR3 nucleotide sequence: TGCGCCAGCAGTCATAGGGGGCAGTCCATCGGCAATCAGCCCCAGCATTTT.

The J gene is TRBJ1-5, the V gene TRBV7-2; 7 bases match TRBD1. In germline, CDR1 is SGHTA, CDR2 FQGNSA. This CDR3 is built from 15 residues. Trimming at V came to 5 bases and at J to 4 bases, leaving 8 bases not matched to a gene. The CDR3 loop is CASSLQGTDNQPQHF. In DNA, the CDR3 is TGTGCCAGCAGCCTGCAAGGGACAGATAATCAGCCCCAGCATTTT.

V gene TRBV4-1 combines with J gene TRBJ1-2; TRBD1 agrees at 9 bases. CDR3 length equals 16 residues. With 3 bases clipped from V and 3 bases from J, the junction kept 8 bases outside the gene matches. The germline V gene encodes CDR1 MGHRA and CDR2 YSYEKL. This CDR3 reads CASSHLGTGWDYGYTF. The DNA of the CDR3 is TGCGCCAGCAGCCACCTGGGGACAGGGTGGGACTATGGCTACACCTTC.

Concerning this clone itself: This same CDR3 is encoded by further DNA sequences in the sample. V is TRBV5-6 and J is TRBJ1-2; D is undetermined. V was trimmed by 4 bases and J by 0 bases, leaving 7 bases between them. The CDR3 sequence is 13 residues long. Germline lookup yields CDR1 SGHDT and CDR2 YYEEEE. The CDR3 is CASSLRSNYGYTF. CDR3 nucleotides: TGTGCCAGCAGCCTGCGATCTAACTATGGCTACACCTTC.

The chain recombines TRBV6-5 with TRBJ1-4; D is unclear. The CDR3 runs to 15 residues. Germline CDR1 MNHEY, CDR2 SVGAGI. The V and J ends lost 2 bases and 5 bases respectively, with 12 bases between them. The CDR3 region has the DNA TGTGCCAGCAGTTACCGGGTCACAAAAAATGAAAAACTGTTTTTT. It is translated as CASSYRVTKNEKLFF.

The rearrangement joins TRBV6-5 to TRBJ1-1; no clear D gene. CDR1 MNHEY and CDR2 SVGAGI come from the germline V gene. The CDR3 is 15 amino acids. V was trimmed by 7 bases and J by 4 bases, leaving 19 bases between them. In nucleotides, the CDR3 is TGTGCCAGCAAGATCCCGGGCGGGAGTGGCACTGAAGCTTTCTTT. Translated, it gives CASKIPGGSGTEAFF.

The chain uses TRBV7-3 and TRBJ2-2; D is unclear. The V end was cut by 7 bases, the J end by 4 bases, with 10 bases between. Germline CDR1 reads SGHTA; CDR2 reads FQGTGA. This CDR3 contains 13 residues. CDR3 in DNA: TGTGCCAGCACCTCTCGAGTCACCGGGGAGCTGTTTTTT. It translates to CASTSRVTGELFF.

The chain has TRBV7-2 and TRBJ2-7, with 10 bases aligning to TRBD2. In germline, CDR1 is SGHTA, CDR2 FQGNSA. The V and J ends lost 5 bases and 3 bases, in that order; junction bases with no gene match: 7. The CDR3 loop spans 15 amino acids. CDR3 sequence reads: CASSPGLAVGYEQYF. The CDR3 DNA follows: TGTGCCAGCAGCCCAGGACTAGCGGTAGGCTACGAGCAGTACTTC. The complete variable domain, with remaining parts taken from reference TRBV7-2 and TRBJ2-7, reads GAGVSQSPSNKVTEKGKDVELRCDPISGHTALYWYRQSLGQGLEFLIYFQGNSAPDKSGLPSDRFSAERTGGSVSTLTIQRTQQEDSAVYLCASSPGLAVGYEQYFGPGTRLTVT.

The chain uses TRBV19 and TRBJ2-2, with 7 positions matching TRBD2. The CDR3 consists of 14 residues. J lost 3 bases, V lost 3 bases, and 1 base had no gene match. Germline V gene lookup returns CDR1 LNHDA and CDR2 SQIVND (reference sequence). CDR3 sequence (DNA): TGTGCCAGTAGTATTGCGGGAGACACCGGGGAGCTGTTTTTT. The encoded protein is CASSIAGDTGELFF.

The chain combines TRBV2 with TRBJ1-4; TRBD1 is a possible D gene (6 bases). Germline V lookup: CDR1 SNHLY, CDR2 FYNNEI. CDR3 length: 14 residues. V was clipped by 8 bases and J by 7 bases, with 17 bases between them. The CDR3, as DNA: TGTGCCAGCTCACCCCGGGACACCATTGAAAAACTGTTTTTT. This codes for CASSPRDTIEKLFF.

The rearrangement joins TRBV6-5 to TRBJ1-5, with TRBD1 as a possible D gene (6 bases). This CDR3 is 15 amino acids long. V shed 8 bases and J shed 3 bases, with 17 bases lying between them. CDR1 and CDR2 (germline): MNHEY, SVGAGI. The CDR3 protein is CASEGTQGDNQPQHF. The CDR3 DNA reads TGTGCCAGCGAAGGAACACAGGGAGACAATCAGCCCCAGCATTTT.

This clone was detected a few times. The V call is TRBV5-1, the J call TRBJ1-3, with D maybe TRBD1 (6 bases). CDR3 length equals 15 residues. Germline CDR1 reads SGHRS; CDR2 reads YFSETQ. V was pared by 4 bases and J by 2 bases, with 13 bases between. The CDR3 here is CASSDSGDPGNTIYF. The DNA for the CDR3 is TGCGCCAGCAGCGATTCAGGGGACCCTGGAAACACCATATATTTT.

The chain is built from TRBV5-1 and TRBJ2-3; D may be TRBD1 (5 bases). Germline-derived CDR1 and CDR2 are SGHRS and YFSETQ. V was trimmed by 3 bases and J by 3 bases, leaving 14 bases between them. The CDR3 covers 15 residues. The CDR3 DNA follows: TGCGCCAGCAGCTCCTCTTTGGCAGGGACAGATACGCAGTATTTT. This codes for CASSSSLAGTDTQYF.

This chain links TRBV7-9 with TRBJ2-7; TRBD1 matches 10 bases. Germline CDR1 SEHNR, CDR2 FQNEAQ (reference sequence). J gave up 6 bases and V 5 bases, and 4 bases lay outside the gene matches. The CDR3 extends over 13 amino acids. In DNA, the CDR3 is TGTGCCAGCAGCGGGAGACAGGGGGCCGAGCAGTACTTC. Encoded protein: CASSGRQGAEQYF.

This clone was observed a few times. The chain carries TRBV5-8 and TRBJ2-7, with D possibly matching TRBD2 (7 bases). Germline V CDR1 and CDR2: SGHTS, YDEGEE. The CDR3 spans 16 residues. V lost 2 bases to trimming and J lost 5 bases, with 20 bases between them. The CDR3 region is CASSLFPVGGQDEQYF. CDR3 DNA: TGTGCCAGCAGCTTATTTCCCGTGGGGGGGCAGGACGAGCAGTACTTC.

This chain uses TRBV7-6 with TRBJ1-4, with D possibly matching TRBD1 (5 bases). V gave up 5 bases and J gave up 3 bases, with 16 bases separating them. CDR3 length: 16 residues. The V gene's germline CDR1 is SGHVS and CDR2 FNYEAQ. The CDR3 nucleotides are TGTGCCAGCAGCCGTTTAGGAGGGGCTCCTAATGAAAAACTGTTTTTT. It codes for CASSRLGGAPNEKLFF.

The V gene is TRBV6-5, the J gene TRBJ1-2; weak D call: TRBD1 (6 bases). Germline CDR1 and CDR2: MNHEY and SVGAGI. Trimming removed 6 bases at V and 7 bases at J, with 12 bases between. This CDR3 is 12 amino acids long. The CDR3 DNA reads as TGTGCCAGCAGCACGACAGGTGCTGGCTACACCTTC. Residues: CASSTTGAGYTF.

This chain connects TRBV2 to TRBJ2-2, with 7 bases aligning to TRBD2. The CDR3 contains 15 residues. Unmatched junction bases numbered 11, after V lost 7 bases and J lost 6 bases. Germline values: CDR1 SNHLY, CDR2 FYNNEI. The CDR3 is CASKKRDRGAGELFF. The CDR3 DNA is TGTGCCAGCAAGAAGCGGGACCGAGGCGCCGGGGAGCTGTTTTTT.